This is a list of T cell receptor beta chains from one sample in a study of cytomegalovirus exposure and HLA in healthy donors. The data were produced by immunoSEQ multiplex PCR, yet TCRdb's version contains in-frame clones alone and is incomplete. Found here are 75,000 to 90,000 clones, over 75% of them singletons; the top ten hold over 3%. Sequencing input: PBMCs. The receptors derive from a man in his forties or fifties in good health and CMV-seronegative. Both conserved end residues are part of each CDR3. Fields, in order: clone size, J gene, V gene, D gene, CDR3 protein, CDR3 DNA. A D gene is named only where the DNA matches it firmly. Expanded clones get a size class; other rows say once, few or many, or leave the size out.

>NA|TRBJ2-1|TRBV6-1|NA
CASSDPGRAPGNEQFF
TGTGCCAGCAGTGACCCCGGGCGGGCCCCGGGGAATGAGCAGTTCTTC
>NA|TRBJ2-3|TRBV10-1|NA
CASSEGRGWESTDTQYF
TGCGCCAGCAGTGAGGGTAGGGGGTGGGAGAGCACAGATACGCAGTATTTT
>NA|TRBJ1-1|TRBV30|NA
CALSRERVTEAFF
TGTGCCCTAAGTCGGGAGCGGGTAACTGAAGCTTTCTTT
>NA|TRBJ1-6|TRBV5-1|NA
CASSPSGYNSPLHF
TGCGCCAGCAGCCCTTCGGGGTATAATTCACCCCTCCACTTT
>NA|TRBJ1-6|TRBV4-1|NA
CASSHRQSPLHF
TGCGCCAGCAGCCACAGGCAATCACCCCTCCACTTT
>once|TRBJ1-6|TRBV27|NA
CASSRSDRVSPLHF
TGTGCCAGCAGTAGGAGCGACCGAGTTTCACCCCTCCACTTT
>NA|TRBJ1-6|TRBV27|NA
CASTPHPYNSPLHF
TGTGCCAGCACCCCCCATCCCTATAATTCACCCCTCCACTTT
>NA|TRBJ1-1|TRBV27|NA
CASSSKPYTEAFF
TGTGCCAGCAGTTCCAAGCCGTACACTGAAGCTTTCTTT
>NA|TRBJ1-1|TRBV29-1|TRBD1
CSVARTGGNEAFF
TGCAGCGTTGCTAGGACAGGGGGCAATGAAGCTTTCTTT
>NA|TRBJ2-2|TRBV6-6|TRBD1
CASLKTGQSTGELFF
TGTGCCAGCCTCAAGACGGGACAGAGCACCGGGGAGCTGTTTTTT
>NA|TRBJ2-3|TRBV27|TRBD2
CASRPSRAGGIDTQYF
TGTGCCAGCAGACCTTCCCGGGCGGGGGGAATAGATACGCAGTATTTT
>NA|TRBJ1-2|TRBV7-8|TRBD1
CASSLGQGSNYGYTF
TGTGCCAGCAGCTTAGGACAGGGGAGTAACTATGGCTACACCTTC
>NA|TRBJ2-7|TRBV4-1|TRBD2
CASSQVSSGGIYEQYF
TGCGCCAGCAGCCAAGTGAGTAGCGGGGGGATCTACGAGCAGTACTTC
>NA|TRBJ2-2|TRBV7-3|NA
CASSLGWSTGELFF
TGTGCCAGCAGCTTAGGGTGGAGCACCGGGGAGCTGTTTTTT
>few|TRBJ1-2|TRBV7-2|NA
CASSATVNYGYTF
TGTGCCAGCAGCGCGACAGTCAACTATGGCTACACCTTC
>NA|TRBJ2-3|TRBV18|NA
CASSLQAVSGTDTQYF
TGTGCCAGCTCACTCCAAGCTGTCTCTGGCACAGATACGCAGTATTTT
>NA|TRBJ2-1|TRBV27|TRBD2
CASSFGGSLRNEQFF
TGTGCCAGCAGTTTCGGGGGGTCTCTTCGCAATGAGCAGTTCTTC
>NA|TRBJ1-5|TRBV19|NA
CASSIKFQPQHF
TGTGCCAGTAGTATTAAATTTCAGCCCCAGCATTTT
>NA|TRBJ2-1|TRBV21-1|NA
CASSSTLAPPQEQFF
TGTGCCAGCAGCTCTACCCTAGCACCCCCCCAGGAGCAGTTCTTC
>NA|TRBJ1-2|TRBV7-8|NA
CASSLTDSFSGYTF
TGTGCCAGCAGCTTAACAGACAGTTTCTCTGGCTACACCTTC
>NA|TRBJ2-2|TRBV7-9|TRBD2
CASSPRGGIGTGELFF
TGTGCCAGCAGCCCCCGGGGGGGGATCGGGACCGGGGAGCTGTTTTTT
>NA|TRBJ1-1|TRBV6-1|TRBD1
CASRRTGNTEAFF
TGTGCCAGCAGGCGGACAGGGAACACTGAAGCTTTCTTT
>NA|TRBJ1-2|TRBV2|TRBD1
CASSAPGQGFIGGYTF
TGTGCCAGCAGTGCTCCGGGACAGGGTTTTATCGGTGGCTACACCTTC
>NA|TRBJ2-3|TRBV7-8|TRBD2
CASSFLAGQGQYF
TGTGCCAGCAGCTTCCTAGCGGGGCAGGGGCAGTATTTT
>NA|TRBJ1-1|TRBV28|TRBD1
CASSSTGEENTEAFF
TGTGCCAGCAGTTCAACAGGGGAGGAAAACACTGAAGCTTTCTTT
>NA|TRBJ2-7|TRBV7-2|NA
CASSNLARGDEQYF
TGTGCCAGCAGTAACCTTGCGCGCGGGGACGAGCAGTACTTC
>NA|TRBJ1-5|TRBV19|NA
CASSQQPYQPQHF
TGTGCCAGTAGTCAACAGCCCTATCAGCCCCAGCATTTT
>NA|TRBJ2-3|TRBV2|TRBD2
CASSDPAGLGTDTQYF
TGTGCCAGCAGTGATCCAGCGGGGCTGGGGACTGATACGCAGTATTTT
>NA|TRBJ1-2|TRBV30|TRBD1
CAWSETGGGYTF
TGTGCCTGGAGTGAGACAGGGGGTGGCTACACCTTC
>NA|TRBJ1-1|TRBV4-2|NA
CASSHTEAGQNEAFF
TGTGCCAGCAGCCACACCGAAGCTGGGCAGAATGAAGCTTTCTTT
>NA|TRBJ1-5|TRBV15|TRBD1
CATSRGQLGNQPQHF
TGTGCCACCAGCCGGGGACAGCTCGGCAATCAGCCCCAGCATTTT
>NA|TRBJ1-2|TRBV6-6|TRBD1
CASSLGQGGVGTF
TGTGCCAGCAGTTTAGGACAGGGTGGGGTAGGAACCTTC
>NA|TRBJ1-1|TRBV27|TRBD1
CASSLTGGVPNAFF
TGTGCCAGCAGTCTGACAGGGGGCGTTCCTAATGCTTTCTTT
>NA|TRBJ2-2|TRBV7-3|NA
CASSSRTQSNTGELFF
TGTGCCAGCAGCTCCCGGACACAATCGAACACCGGGGAGCTGTTTTTT
>few|TRBJ1-1|TRBV5-1|TRBD1
CASSPGQEKAEAFF
TGCGCCAGCAGCCCGGGACAGGAAAAAGCTGAAGCTTTCTTT
>NA|TRBJ2-1|TRBV5-1|TRBD2
CASSRTSGSGPYNEQFF
TGCGCCAGCAGCAGGACTAGCGGGTCGGGCCCCTACAATGAGCAGTTCTTC
>NA|TRBJ1-5|TRBV6-5|NA
CASSSQGFQPQHF
TGTGCCAGCAGTTCCCAGGGGTTTCAGCCCCAGCATTTT
>NA|TRBJ2-2|TRBV7-8|TRBD2
CASSLSRGSSGASYTGELFF
TGTGCCAGCAGCTTATCTAGAGGAAGTAGCGGGGCGTCATATACCGGGGAGCTGTTTTTT
>few|TRBJ1-1|TRBV19|NA
CASSTRILGGAPRMNTEAFF
TGTGCCAGTAGTACTCGGATTCTGGGGGGGGCGCCCCGCATGAACACTGAAGCTTTCTTT
>NA|TRBJ1-5|TRBV7-9|NA
CASSLRGTYQPQHF
TGTGCCAGCAGCTTACGGGGAACCTATCAACCCCAGCATTTT
>few|TRBJ1-3|TRBV4-2|NA
CASSQDQGTSSGNTIYF
TGTGCCAGCAGCCAAGATCAAGGGACATCCTCAGGAAACACCATATATTTT